Presented here are 10 T cell receptor beta chains from one specimen sequenced in a study of CD8 T cell repertoires and HIV-1 epitope variants. This table comes from immunoSEQ multiplex PCR, and its TCRdb copy is limited to in-frame clones, with some not included. Among fewer than 6,500 clones, around 66% were seen once, and the ten largest hold roughly two fifths. The antigens of these receptors remain unknown. Sequencing input: cultured CD8+ T cells derived from PBMCs. These receptors all stem from a male donor with HIV.

The CDR3 here is CASRDSGRVYNEQFF. CDR3 nucleotide sequence: TGTGCCAGCAGGGACTCCGGGCGCGTATACAATGAGCAGTTCTTC. This chain links TRBV28 with TRBJ2-1; possibly TRBD2 for D (5 bases). Looked up from germline, CDR1 is MDHEN and CDR2 is SYDVKM. The CDR3 is 15 amino acids. Trimming left V 6 bases short and J 4 bases short, with 16 bases between.

The rearrangement links TRBV7-2 to TRBJ1-1, with no clear D. CDR3 length equals 17 residues. The germline CDR1 and CDR2 sequences are SGHTA and FQGNSA. The V end was cut by 7 bases, the J end by 0 bases, with 21 bases between. As DNA, the CDR3 is TGTGCCAGCATCCCGCTTGGGGTACTGACTATGAACACTGAAGCTTTCTTT. Translation: CASIPLGVLTMNTEAFF.

This clone was detected only once. The chain employs TRBV11-2 and TRBJ2-7, with D perhaps assigned TRBD1 or TRBD2 (5 bases each). The ends were cut back, 4 bases at V and 2 bases at J, with 12 bases in the middle. The CDR3 has 14 residues. Germline V CDR1 and CDR2: SGHAT, FQNNGV. The CDR3 region has the DNA TGTGCCAGCAGCTACCTTGGGACGGCCTACGAGCAGTACTTC. Translated: CASSYLGTAYEQYF. Supplemented by reference TRBV11-2 and TRBJ2-7, the full variable domain reads EAGVAQSPRYKIIEKRQSVAFWCNPISGHATLYWYQQILGQGPKLLIQFQNNGVVDDSQLPKDRFSAERLKGVDSTLKIQPAKLEDSAVYLCASSYLGTAYEQYFGPGTRLTVT.

This chain uses TRBV2 with TRBJ2-5; 13 positions match TRBD2. From germline, CDR1 is SNHLY and CDR2 FYNNEI. Losses at the gene ends were 3 bases for V and 5 bases for J; bases not matched to a gene: 3. The CDR3 length is 15 residues. Here the CDR3 DNA reads TGTGCCAGCAGTGACACTAGCGGGGGGGCCGAGACCCAGTACTTC. This codes for CASSDTSGGAETQYF.

Only a few counts were recorded for this clone. The chain employs TRBV2 and TRBJ1-6; TRBD1 agrees at 7 bases. Germline V gene sequence: CDR1 SNHLY, CDR2 FYNNEI. Unmatched junction bases numbered 8, after V lost 11 bases and J lost 7 bases. This CDR3 contains 13 residues. In DNA form, the CDR3 reads TGTGCCCTCACAGGGGAAGACAATTCACCCCTCCACTTT. This encodes CALTGEDNSPLHF.

V gene TRBV4-2 combines with J gene TRBJ1-1; 9 bases are shared with TRBD1. CDR1 and CDR2 (germline): LGHNA, YNFKEQ. J gave up 0 bases and V 0 bases, and 8 bases lay outside the gene matches. The CDR3 has 18 amino acids. CDR3 in DNA: TGTGCCAGCAGCCAAGATCTGGGACAGGGCCCCATGAACACTGAAGCTTTCTTT. Encoded protein: CASSQDLGQGPMNTEAFF.

The J gene is TRBJ2-7, the V gene TRBV19, with 8 nucleotides matching TRBD2. Germline-derived CDR1 and CDR2 are LNHDA and SQIVND (reference sequence). The trim removed 5 bases at V and 5 bases at J, leaving 8 bases unmatched. The CDR3 totals 14 residues. The CDR3 sequence is CASSPVAGFDEQYF. In DNA form, the CDR3 reads TGTGCCAGTAGTCCCGTAGCGGGATTTGACGAGCAGTACTTC. The full variable domain, its missing parts supplied by reference TRBV19 and TRBJ2-7, is DGGITQSPKYLFRKEGQNVTLSCEQNLNHDAMYWYRQDPGQGLRLIYYSQIVNDFQKGDIAEGYSVSREKKESFPLTVTSAQKNPTAFYLCASSPVAGFDEQYFGPGTRLTVT.

V and J are TRBV7-8 and TRBJ2-3; D perhaps matches TRBD2 (6 bases). The CDR3 has 16 residues. Germline V gives CDR1 SGHVS, CDR2 FQNEAQ. Trimming left V 5 bases short and J 0 bases short, with 15 bases between. This CDR3 is CASSRGGLLSTDTQYF. Here the CDR3 DNA reads TGTGCCAGCAGCCGGGGAGGACTACTTAGCACAGATACGCAGTATTTT. Full variable domain (missing parts from reference TRBV7-8 and TRBJ2-3): GAGVSQSPRYKVAKRGQDVALRCDPISGHVSLFWYQQALGQGPEFLTYFQNEAQLDKSGLPSDRFFAERPEGSVSTLKIQRTQQEDSAVYLCASSRGGLLSTDTQYFGPGTRLTVL.

The V call is TRBV27, the J call TRBJ2-3; D gene ambiguous. V lost 2 bases to trimming and J lost 0 bases, with 3 bases between them. The CDR3 covers 13 residues. CDR1 MNHEY and CDR2 SMNVEV come from the germline V gene (reference sequence). The CDR3 region is CASSLQSTDTQYF. Here the CDR3 DNA reads TGTGCCAGCAGTTTACAAAGCACAGATACGCAGTATTTT.

The chain recombines TRBV6-1 with TRBJ2-1; possible D gene TRBD1, 6 bases. This CDR3 spans 14 amino acids. V was trimmed by 2 bases and J by 8 bases, leaving 13 bases between them. From germline, CDR1 is MNHNS and CDR2 SASEGT. CDR3 DNA sequence: TGTGCCAGCAGTGAAACAGGGTCCCACCATGAGCAGTTCTTC. This sequence encodes CASSETGSHHEQFF.